The clone carrying this TCR beta chain was counted a few times. The data derive from a study of response to subunit inactivated influenza vaccine. CDR1 is MNHNS, CDR2 SASEGT, per germline. V lost 6 bases and J lost 2, with 15 bases in between. This CDR3 region has 15 residues. TCRdb redid the calling of the RT-PCR reads with MiXCR, one entry per CDR3 protein. The data show under 800,000 distinct CDR3 sequences, about 15% seen once. The sequence derives from a man aged 50-59 years who received an inactivated influenza vaccine. Specimen: PBMCs from blood, collected roughly 2 weeks before vaccination. The V and J genes are TRBV6-1 and TRBJ2-3; D might be TRBD2 (6 bases). In DNA, the CDR3 is TGTGCCAGCAGGAACCGAGGGAGGTTCACAGATACGCAGTATTTT. Residues: CASRNRGRFTDTQYF.